The source of this TCR beta chain is a study of cytomegalovirus exposure and HLA in healthy donors. The PCR had 60 Vbeta and 13 Jbeta primers. Here immunoSEQ multiplex PCR was the method, and the copy in TCRdb shows in-frame clones only, minus some. The table lists some 64,000 clones. The sequence was obtained from a woman in her 30s in good health and CMV-seronegative. Material: PBMCs.

The CDR3 DNA is TGTGCCAGCAGCTCTCAAGAGACCCAGTACTTC. It encodes CASSSQETQYF. This chain uses TRBV7-2 with TRBJ2-5; D gene ambiguous. Trimming removed 4 bases at V and 2 bases at J, with 2 bases between. Germline V CDR1 and CDR2: SGHTA, FQGNSA. This CDR3 spans 11 amino acids.